This TCR beta chain was obtained from a study of T-cell reconstitution after alpha-beta-depleted transplantation in children. There are a few counts of this clonotype. What it binds is unknown. Points from the study as a whole: Diversity and T-cell counts at one year after transplant derived mostly from new T cells.

Unique molecular identifiers were used in preparing the TCRbeta library. TCRdb reanalysed the PCR reads using MiXCR and keeps one entry per CDR3 protein. The sample has 500,000 to 650,000 distinct CDR3 sequences, 10% to 15% seen once. Trimming removed 1 base at V and 4 bases at J, with 13 bases between. Germline V gene lookup returns CDR1 GTSNPN and CDR2 SVGIG (reference sequence). This CDR3 has 15 residues. Sequenced material: PBMCs, mostly from graft donor cells, taken 360 days after TCRalphabeta/CD19-depleted stem cell transplant. V gene TRBV30 combines with J gene TRBJ2-2; possibly TRBD1 for D (5 bases). This clonotype was obtained from a male patient between 10 and 17 years old who had a stem cell transplant for acute myeloid leukemia, so the T cells may come from the graft donor. The CDR3 spells CAWSGYRFTTGELFF. DNA for the CDR3: TGTGCCTGGAGTGGGTACAGGTTTACCACCGGGGAGCTGTTTTTT.